The 25 T cell receptor beta chains reported below all come from one sample, sequenced in a study of blood T cell repertoires in COVID-19. Measured with immunoSEQ multiplex PCR; TCRdb has only the in-frame clones, and not every one. The data contain about 370,000 clones, roughly nine tenths of them singletons. The sequenced sample was PBMCs or T cells enriched from blood (not recorded which). The source is a man between 18 and 29 years old who had recovered from COVID-19.

This chain links TRBV5-6 with TRBJ2-7; the match to TRBD1 covers 7 bases. Trimming cost V 4 bases and J 3 bases; bases outside gene matches: 7. The CDR3 has 14 residues. Looked up from germline, CDR1 is SGHDT and CDR2 is YYEEEE. The CDR3, as DNA: TGTGCCAGCAGCCCGGGACAGACCCTCTACGAGCAGTACTTC. This translates into CASSPGQTLYEQYF.

The V gene is TRBV30, the J gene TRBJ2-3, with TRBD2 matching over 11 bases. V shed 1 base, J shed 8 bases, and the junction held 8 bases outside the gene matches. Germline CDR1 GTSNPN, CDR2 SVGIG (reference sequence). The CDR3 consists of 15 residues. CDR3 sequence reads: CAWSGGLAAGGTQYF. CDR3 DNA: TGTGCCTGGAGTGGGGGACTAGCGGCCGGGGGTACGCAGTATTTT.

The V gene is TRBV2, the J gene TRBJ2-5; tentative D call: TRBD1 (6 bases). CDR3 size: 14 residues. V dropped 2 bases and J dropped 1 base, with 8 bases sitting between them. Germline V gene lookup returns CDR1 SNHLY and CDR2 FYNNEI. The CDR3 here is CASSESTGQETQYF. The CDR3 coding sequence is TGTGCCAGCAGTGAATCGACAGGCCAAGAGACCCAGTACTTC.

This chain joins TRBV5-3 and TRBJ2-1, with TRBD2 as a possible D gene (5 bases). TRBV5-3 qualifies as an ORF whose function is uncertain. The germline V and J ends were trimmed by 4 bases and 6 bases, with 26 bases remaining between them. The CDR3 contains 18 residues. DNA of the CDR3: TGTGCCAGAAGCGAGGAGAAGCGGAAAAAAGAGGATAGCAATGAGCAGTTCTTC. This codes for CARSEEKRKKEDSNEQFF.

The CDR3 sequence: CSATSYEQFF. The CDR3 coding sequence is TGCAGTGCTACTAGTTATGAGCAGTTCTTC. The V call is TRBV20-1, the J call TRBJ2-1; D is unclear. Germline CDR1 DFQATT, CDR2 SNEGSKA (reference sequence). The CDR3 runs 10 residues. V was shortened by 4 bases and J by 8 bases, with 6 bases between the two germline ends.

The CDR3 DNA follows: TGTGCCAGCAGCAGGGCGACAGAGTACCAAGAGACCCAGTACTTC. Protein sequence: CASSRATEYQETQYF. V is TRBV5-5 and J is TRBJ2-5, with a possible D match to TRBD1 (5 bases). Germline CDR1 SGHKS, CDR2 YYEKEE (reference sequence). The CDR3 loop spans 15 amino acids. Deletions cut 4 bases from V and 0 bases from J, with 13 bases between. Variable domain in full (rest from reference TRBV5-5 and TRBJ2-5): DAGVTQSPTHLIKTRGQQVTLRCSPISGHKSVSWYQQVLGQGPQFIFQYYEKEERGRGNFPDRFSARQFPNYSSELNVNALLLGDSALYLCASSRATEYQETQYFGPGTRLLVL.

This chain links TRBV29-1 with TRBJ2-7; 8 nucleotides agree with TRBD1. The CDR3 loop spans 13 amino acids. CDR1 and CDR2 from the germline V gene are SQVTM and ANQGSEA. Trimming at V came to 3 bases and at J to 6 bases, leaving 7 bases not matched to a gene. CDR3 nucleotides: TGCAGCGTTGAGGACGACAGGGGTAGCGAGCAGTACTTC. Translating it yields CSVEDDRGSEQYF.

This clone is a singleton in its sample. The gene calls are TRBV30 and TRBJ2-3, with 7 bases lining up with TRBD2. The CDR3 runs to 15 residues. The trim removed 0 bases at V and 4 bases at J, leaving 7 bases unmatched. Germline lookup yields CDR1 GTSNPN and CDR2 SVGIG (reference sequence). The CDR3 DNA follows: TGTGCCTGGAGTGTACGGACTAGAGGAGCAGATACGCAGTATTTT. This gives the protein CAWSVRTRGADTQYF.

This clone is a singleton in its sample. The chain is built from TRBV20-1 and TRBJ1-2; possible D gene TRBD1, 6 bases. The germline V gene has CDR1 DFQATT and CDR2 SNEGSKA (reference sequence). V lost 3 bases and J 2 bases, leaving 13 bases between the germline ends. CDR3 length: 14 amino acids. The CDR3 nucleotides are TGCAGTGCTAGTTCGATCCAGGGGAACTATGGCTACACCTTC. Translated, it gives CSASSIQGNYGYTF.

The rearrangement links TRBV3-1 (or the pseudogene TRBV3-2) to TRBJ2-1, with a weak D call TRBD1 (6 bases). Germline V gene data show CDR1 as LGHDT and CDR2 as YNNKEL (reference sequence). The length of the CDR3 is 13 residues. The V end was cut by 4 bases, the J end by 7 bases, with 11 bases between. CDR3 amino acids: CASSPQDRNEQFF. CDR3 DNA sequence: TGTGCCAGCAGCCCCCAGGACAGAAATGAGCAGTTCTTC.

This chain uses TRBV7-9 with TRBJ1-4; 7 bases agree with TRBD1. CDR1 SEHNR and CDR2 FQNEAQ come from the germline V gene (reference sequence). Unmatched junction bases numbered 6, after V lost 1 base and J lost 7 bases. CDR3 length: 15 amino acids. The CDR3 loop reads CASSLGGGPSEKLFF. The CDR3 DNA is TGTGCCAGCAGCTTAGGAGGGGGCCCCAGTGAAAAACTGTTTTTT.

The rearrangement joins TRBV7-9 to TRBJ1-6; D is possibly TRBD1 (5 bases). The CDR3 totals 13 residues. Trimming cost V 7 bases and J 11 bases, with 15 bases left between them. In germline, CDR1 is SEHNR, CDR2 FQNEAQ (reference sequence). CDR3: CASTVGEAAPLHF. CDR3 in DNA: TGTGCCAGCACGGTGGGGGAGGCTGCACCCCTCCACTTT. The full variable domain, in which reference TRBV7-9 and TRBJ1-6 provide the parts outside the CDR3, is DTGVSQNPRHKITKRGQNVTFRCDPISEHNRLYWYRQTLGQGPEFLTYFQNEAQLEKSRLLSDRFSAERPKGSFSTLEIQRTEQGDSAMYLCASTVGEAAPLHFGNGTRLTVT.

The rearrangement joins TRBV5-1 to TRBJ2-1; D gene uncertain. Germline V lookup: CDR1 SGHRS, CDR2 YFSETQ. With 2 bases removed from V and 0 bases from J, the gap between germline ends came to 6 bases. The CDR3 totals 14 residues. In nucleotides, the CDR3 is TGCGCCAGCAGCTTAGAGAGCTCCTACAATGAGCAGTTCTTC. It translates to CASSLESSYNEQFF.

The CDR3 DNA sequence: TGTGCCAGCAGGAGAGGCACTAATGAAAAACTGTTTTTT. Residues: CASRRGTNEKLFF. This chain uses TRBV27 with TRBJ1-4, with D unclear. The germline V and J ends were trimmed by 6 bases and 2 bases, with 7 bases remaining between them. Looked up from germline, CDR1 is MNHEY and CDR2 is SMNVEV (reference sequence). The CDR3 contains 13 residues.

V gene TRBV7-9 combines with J gene TRBJ1-2; 7 nucleotides line up with TRBD1. Germline trimming cut 1 base from V and 4 bases from J; bases unmatched to any gene: 6. Germline assignment: CDR1 SEHNR and CDR2 FQNEAQ (reference sequence). The CDR3 covers 15 residues. The CDR3 protein is CASSLGGDSLYGYTF. The CDR3 DNA follows: TGTGCCAGCAGCTTAGGGGGGGACAGTCTCTATGGCTACACCTTC.

The J gene is TRBJ1-4, the V gene TRBV29-1, with a tentative D call TRBD1 (6 bases). Germline V lookup: CDR1 SQVTM, CDR2 ANQGSEA. V dropped 5 bases and J dropped 10 bases, with 11 bases sitting between them. The CDR3 is made up of 11 amino acids. Here the CDR3 reads CSVRGAGKLFF. The CDR3, as DNA: TGCAGCGTTCGGGGGGCCGGAAAACTGTTTTTT.

The chain is built from TRBV21-1 and TRBJ1-2. TRBV21-1 is labeled a pseudogene. This CDR3 is built from 14 residues. Written as DNA, the CDR3 is TGTGCCAGCAGCGCCTGCCGGACTGAGTATGGCTACACCTTC. Its translation: CASSACRTEYGYTF.

The chain combines TRBV19 with TRBJ2-3; D is possibly TRBD1 (5 bases). The V gene's germline CDR1 is LNHDA and CDR2 SQIVND (reference sequence). V was shortened by 3 bases and J by 2 bases, with 12 bases between the two germline ends. This CDR3 contains 15 residues. The CDR3 DNA reads TGTGCCAGTAGTATCTCTGGACACTACACAGATACGCAGTATTTT. Its translation is CASSISGHYTDTQYF.

CDR3 protein: CASSFTSGADTQYF. The CDR3 bases are TGTGCCAGCAGCTTTACGAGCGGGGCAGATACGCAGTATTTT. J is TRBJ2-3 and V is TRBV7-2, with 7 nucleotides matching TRBD2. The CDR3 is made up of 14 amino acids. Per germline, CDR1 SGHTA and CDR2 FQGNSA. Trimming cost V 3 bases and J 4 bases; bases outside gene matches: 4.

The chain uses TRBV5-1 and TRBJ2-3; 10 bases agree with TRBD2. Germline V CDR1 and CDR2: SGHRS, YFSETQ. V shed 5 bases, J shed 0 bases, and the junction held 6 bases outside the gene matches. The length of the CDR3 is 16 residues. In DNA, the CDR3 is TGCGCCAGCAGTATTAGCGGGGGGACCAGCACAGATACGCAGTATTTT. Its protein is CASSISGGTSTDTQYF.

This chain connects TRBV5-1 to TRBJ2-7; TRBD1 is a possible D gene (5 bases). The length of the CDR3 is 13 residues. Per the germline V gene, CDR1 is SGHRS and CDR2 is YFSETQ. With 3 bases removed from V and 3 bases from J, the gap between germline ends came to 10 bases. CDR3 protein: CASSSTDSYEQYF. CDR3 DNA sequence: TGCGCCAGCAGCTCGACTGACAGCTACGAGCAGTACTTC.

V usage is TRBV15 and J usage is TRBJ1-1; TRBD1 aligns across 11 bases. The CDR3 runs 17 residues. V shed 0 bases and J 4 bases; nucleotides not matched to a gene: 7. The germline CDR1 and CDR2 sequences are LNHNV and YYDKDF (reference sequence). The CDR3 coding sequence is TGTGCCACCAGCAGAGATCGACCGGGACAGGGGGGCACTGAAGCTTTCTTT. Protein sequence: CATSRDRPGQGGTEAFF.

In the case of this clone: A junction end diverges from the germline sequence, so it may reflect a read error. V and J are TRBV13 and TRBJ2-7; 9 bases are a match to TRBD2. The CDR3 is made up of 13 amino acids. Germline V CDR1 and CDR2: PRHDT, FYEKMQ (reference sequence). CDR3 loop: CASSLAGVYEQYF. The DNA for the CDR3 is TGTGCCAGCAGTTTAGCGGGAGTCTACGAGCAGTACTTC. The full variable domain, completed using reference TRBV13 and TRBJ2-7, is AAGVIQSPRHLIKEKRETATLKCYPIPRHDTVYWYQQGPGQDPQFLISFYEKMQSDKGSIPDRFSAQQFSDYHSELNMSSLELGDSALYFCASSLAGVYEQYFGPGTRLTVT.

This sequence joins TRBV28 and TRBJ1-1; 9 bases match TRBD1. Germline-derived CDR1 and CDR2 are MDHEN and SYDVKM. The V gene end was trimmed by 0 bases and the J gene end by 8 bases; junction bases not matched to a gene: 7. This CDR3 has 15 amino acids. CDR3 amino acids: CASSLWGTGKGEAFF. The CDR3 nucleotides are TGTGCCAGCAGTTTATGGGGGACAGGGAAGGGAGAAGCTTTCTTT.

The genes are TRBV5-1 and TRBJ2-7; TRBD1 aligns across 9 bases. From germline, CDR1 is SGHRS and CDR2 YFSETQ. V lost 9 bases, J lost 2 bases, and 9 bases stayed unmatched. This CDR3 contains 14 residues. CDR3 in amino acids: CATKKGQGTYEQYF. CDR3 in DNA: TGCGCCACCAAGAAGGGACAGGGTACCTACGAGCAGTACTTC.